A selection of T cell receptor beta chains follows, all from one sample in a study of blood T cells in healthy people across ages. TCRdb itself ran the 5' RACE reads through MiXCR, one entry per CDR3 protein. The sample shows about 1.6 million distinct CDR3 sequences, approximately 32% of them seen only once. The material sequenced was blood. These receptor sequences come from a woman aged 25 to 39 in good health. CDR3s include the opening cysteine and the closing phenylalanine or tryptophan. The D gene is left open where the match is weak. The listing skips clone size in some rows; elsewhere it reads once, few, many or a size class.

D: .
size: .
V: TRBV27
J: TRBJ1-5
DNA: TGTGCCAGCAGTTGGGGCGGGGCAGGGGATCAGCCCCAGCATTTT
CDR3: CASSWGGAGDQPQHF

D: TRBD2
size: few
V: TRBV9
J: TRBJ2-1
DNA: TGTGCCAGCAGCGTAGGGCTAGCGGGGGGGCTACCGGGAAATGAGCAGTTCTTC
CDR3: CASSVGLAGGLPGNEQFF

D: .
size: .
V: TRBV27
J: TRBJ2-1
DNA: TGTGCCAGCAGTGGTATCAACGCAGAGTTGAATTTGATTATCGTCTTGGGGGAGCAGTTCTTC
CDR3: CASSGINAELNLIIVLGEQFF

D: .
size: .
V: TRBV4-1
J: TRBJ1-1
DNA: TGCGCCAGCAGCCAAGGATGGGGGCGGCTTAACACTGAAGCTTTCTTT
CDR3: CASSQGWGRLNTEAFF

D: .
size: few
V: TRBV4-2
J: TRBJ1-2
DNA: TGTGCCAGCGGCCAAGGAGGGGATAACTATGGCTACACCTTC
CDR3: CASGQGGDNYGYTF

D: .
size: .
V: TRBV12-3/TRBV12-4
J: TRBJ1-1
DNA: TGTGCCAGTAGACGGGGACAAACGAACACTGAAGCTTTCTTT
CDR3: CASRRGQTNTEAFF

D: .
size: .
V: TRBV28
J: TRBJ2-4
DNA: TGTGCCAGCAGTTTGGGGAGGTCGGAGGGGAAGTACTTC
CDR3: CASSLGRSEGKYF

D: TRBD2
size: many
V: TRBV27
J: TRBJ2-7
DNA: TGTGCCAGCAGACAAACCCTAGCGGGAAGGTCGTACGAGCAGTACTTC
CDR3: CASRQTLAGRSYEQYF

D: .
size: .
V: TRBV7-2
J: TRBJ2-7
DNA: TGTGCCAGCAGCTTAGGACAGCCGGGCGAGCAGTACTTC
CDR3: CASSLGQPGEQYF

D: .
size: few
V: TRBV27
J: TRBJ2-3
DNA: TGTGCCAGCAGTTTATTCTCGTTGGCAGATACGCAGTATTTT
CDR3: CASSLFSLADTQYF

D: .
size: .
V: TRBV5-1
J: TRBJ2-7
DNA: TGCGCCAGCAGCTGGAGCCCGGCAGGGTACGAGCAGTACTTC
CDR3: CASSWSPAGYEQYF

D: TRBD1
size: .
V: TRBV20-1
J: TRBJ1-1
DNA: TGCAGTGCTAGCAGGCCGCGACAGGGAATAAACACTGAAGCTTTCTTT
CDR3: CSASRPRQGINTEAFF

D: TRBD1
size: many
V: TRBV27
J: TRBJ2-7
DNA: TGTGCCAGCAGAACAGGGGGCGACGAGCAGTACTTC
CDR3: CASRTGGDEQYF

D: TRBD2
size: .
V: TRBV5-8
J: TRBJ2-2
DNA: TGTGCCAGCAGCCCGGGGAGGCTAGCGGCCAATACCGGGGAGCTGTTTTTT
CDR3: CASSPGRLAANTGELFF

D: TRBD1
size: .
V: TRBV2
J: TRBJ1-4
DNA: TGTGCCAGCAGTCCACCACGGACAGGGGTGGAAAAACTGTTTTTT
CDR3: CASSPPRTGVEKLFF

D: .
size: .
V: TRBV7-9
J: TRBJ2-5
DNA: TGTGCCAGCAGCTTAAGGGACCGTCGGCAAGAGACCCAGTACTTC
CDR3: CASSLRDRRQETQYF

D: .
size: few
V: TRBV20-1
J: TRBJ1-5
DNA: TGCAGTGCTCAAAACGCAGGAAGCAATCAGCCCCAGCATTTT
CDR3: CSAQNAGSNQPQHF

D: .
size: .
V: TRBV6-5
J: TRBJ1-4
DNA: TGTGCCAGCAGTTACCGGGTTAATGAAAAACTGTTTTTT
CDR3: CASSYRVNEKLFF

D: .
size: few
V: TRBV11-2
J: TRBJ2-7
DNA: TGTGCCAGCAGCTTATATGGGGGACAAACCTACGAGCAGTACTTC
CDR3: CASSLYGGQTYEQYF

D: .
size: .
V: TRBV2
J: TRBJ1-1
DNA: TGTGCCAGCACACAGTCCTTGAGGTACACTGAAGCTTTCTTT
CDR3: CASTQSLRYTEAFF

D: .
size: .
V: TRBV7-3
J: TRBJ2-5
DNA: TGTGCCAGCAGCTCCTCGAGCGGCAGCCGAGAGACCCAGTACTTC
CDR3: CASSSSSGSRETQYF

D: TRBD2
size: few
V: TRBV4-2
J: TRBJ2-1
DNA: TGTGCCAGCAGCCCCCAGTTTGGGATAGCGGGGGGGCCTAATGAGCAGTTCTTC
CDR3: CASSPQFGIAGGPNEQFF

D: .
size: many
V: TRBV4-1
J: TRBJ2-4
DNA: TGCGCCAGCAGCCAAGGGGAGACAGCCAAAAACATTCAGTACTTC
CDR3: CASSQGETAKNIQYF

D: .
size: .
V: TRBV20-1
J: TRBJ1-1
DNA: TGCAGTGCTGAGGAGGGCGGCACTGAAGCTTTCTTT
CDR3: CSAEEGGTEAFF

D: TRBD1
size: few
V: TRBV29-1
J: TRBJ1-2
DNA: TGCAGCGTCAGACAGGGTAGTGGCTATGGCTACACCTTC
CDR3: CSVRQGSGYGYTF

D: .
size: many
V: TRBV4-1
J: TRBJ2-5
DNA: TGCGCCAGCAGCCAGTTGAGCCCTCAGACCCAGTACTTC
CDR3: CASSQLSPQTQYF

D: TRBD1
size: few
V: TRBV2
J: TRBJ1-2
DNA: TGTGCCAGCAGTCCCGGGACAGGGGGGTCTGGCTACACCTTC
CDR3: CASSPGTGGSGYTF

D: TRBD2
size: few
V: TRBV2
J: TRBJ2-1
DNA: TGTGCCAGCAGTCTAGGTAGCGGGAACGGGAGTGAGCAGTTCTTC
CDR3: CASSLGSGNGSEQFF

D: .
size: many
V: TRBV27
J: TRBJ2-3
DNA: TGTGCCAGCAGTTTACTCGGGGGCACTAGCACAGATACGCAGTATTTT
CDR3: CASSLLGGTSTDTQYF

D: TRBD1
size: few
V: TRBV10-3
J: TRBJ2-7
DNA: TGTGCCATCAGTGAGGGGACAGGGGCCTACGAGCAGTACTTC
CDR3: CAISEGTGAYEQYF

D: .
size: .
V: TRBV15
J: TRBJ2-1
DNA: TGTGCCACCAGCAGAGATTATGAGCAGTTCTTC
CDR3: CATSRDYEQFF

D: TRBD2
size: .
V: TRBV27
J: TRBJ2-5
DNA: TGTGCCAGCAGTGGCCGGACGGGGGGGACCCAGTACTTC
CDR3: CASSGRTGGTQYF

D: .
size: few
V: TRBV5-1
J: TRBJ1-1
DNA: TGCGCCAGCAGCTTGTTACTTTTGAACACTGAAGCTTTCTTT
CDR3: CASSLLLLNTEAFF

D: TRBD1
size: few
V: TRBV16
J: TRBJ2-7
DNA: TGTGCCAGCAGCCAGTCAGCCGGGACAGGGGGTGGAGAGCAGTACTTC
CDR3: CASSQSAGTGGGEQYF

D: TRBD1
size: .
V: TRBV2
J: TRBJ2-5
DNA: TGTGCCGGCAGGGACAGGGAATCCCTGGAGACCCAGTACTTC
CDR3: CAGRDRESLETQYF

D: .
size: .
V: TRBV7-9
J: TRBJ2-1
DNA: TGTGCCAGCAGCGACCCGGGACACACTCTCCCGTACAATGAGCAGTTCTTC
CDR3: CASSDPGHTLPYNEQFF

D: TRBD2
size: .
V: TRBV20-1
J: TRBJ2-2
DNA: TGCAGTGCTAGAGACCTAGCGGGGGCGGGAACCGGGGAGCTGTTTTTT
CDR3: CSARDLAGAGTGELFF

D: .
size: .
V: TRBV20-1
J: TRBJ2-6
DNA: TGCAGTGCGCCAACTTCTGGGGCCAACGTCCTGACTTTC
CDR3: CSAPTSGANVLTF

D: .
size: .
V: TRBV20-1
J: TRBJ2-7
DNA: TGCAGTGCTAGTGTACTTCAATCCTACGAGCAGTACTTC
CDR3: CSASVLQSYEQYF

D: TRBD1
size: few
V: TRBV2
J: TRBJ2-7
DNA: TGTGCCAGCAACAGACAGGGGGCTGACGAGCAGTACTTC
CDR3: CASNRQGADEQYF

D: .
size: few
V: TRBV20-1
J: TRBJ1-1
DNA: TGCAGTGCTAGCAAAACGGACAGAGCTCTTGAGGTGAACACTGAAGCTTTCTTT
CDR3: CSASKTDRALEVNTEAFF

D: TRBD2
size: .
V: TRBV20-1
J: TRBJ2-3
DNA: TGCAGTGCTAGGATCGCGGGGGGCAAAGCGACAGATACGCAGTATTTT
CDR3: CSARIAGGKATDTQYF

D: TRBD2
size: .
V: TRBV5-6
J: TRBJ2-5
DNA: TGTGCCAGCAGCTGGGCGGGACTAATGGAGACCCAGTACTTC
CDR3: CASSWAGLMETQYF

D: .
size: few
V: TRBV5-4
J: TRBJ2-7
DNA: TGTGCCAGCAGCTTGGAGTCGGGGCCCCTCCGGGAGCAGTACTTC
CDR3: CASSLESGPLREQYF

D: TRBD2
size: .
V: TRBV11-2
J: TRBJ2-7
DNA: TGTGCCAGCAGAGCCCAGGGGCTAGCGGGTGAGCAGTACTTC
CDR3: CASRAQGLAGEQYF

D: .
size: few
V: TRBV20-1
J: TRBJ1-5
DNA: TGCAGTGCTACTCAACCCGGCCAGGGGAATCAGCCCCAGCATTTT
CDR3: CSATQPGQGNQPQHF

D: .
size: many
V: TRBV5-5
J: TRBJ1-1
DNA: TGTGCCAGCAGCTTTAGAGGGGGGCAGGGTACTGAAGCTTTCTTT
CDR3: CASSFRGGQGTEAFF

D: .
size: .
V: TRBV5-1
J: TRBJ2-6
DNA: TGCGCCAGCAGCTTGGATTCGTCGGGTGCTGGGGCCAACGTCCTGACTTTC
CDR3: CASSLDSSGAGANVLTF

D: TRBD2
size: .
V: TRBV30
J: TRBJ2-3
DNA: TGTGCCTGTAGACCCCTAGCGGGTTACTCAGATACGCAGTATTTT
CDR3: CACRPLAGYSDTQYF

D: .
size: .
V: TRBV20-1
J: TRBJ2-7
DNA: TGCAGTGCTTCCGGGACGGTAAACTACGAGCAGTACTTC
CDR3: CSASGTVNYEQYF

D: .
size: few
V: TRBV6-5
J: TRBJ2-5
DNA: TGTGCCAGCAGCTCCTCCGTGATGGAGACCCAGTACTTC
CDR3: CASSSSVMETQYF

D: TRBD2
size: .
V: TRBV20-1
J: TRBJ2-1
DNA: TGCAGTGCTAGACACGAGAGGCTAGCGGGAGCAGGTGAGCAGTTCTTC
CDR3: CSARHERLAGAGEQFF

D: .
size: .
V: TRBV28
J: TRBJ2-3
DNA: TGTGCCAGCAGTATGGGGGCCAAAGAACAGGCAGATACGCAGTATTTT
CDR3: CASSMGAKEQADTQYF

D: .
size: .
V: TRBV4-2
J: TRBJ1-3
DNA: TGTGCCAGCAGCCAAGATCTGGGGTTCTCTGGAAACACCATATATTTT
CDR3: CASSQDLGFSGNTIYF

D: .
size: .
V: TRBV12-3/TRBV12-4
J: TRBJ2-7
DNA: TGTGCCAGCAGTTCGAGAGGGAGAGGAGACGAGCAGTACTTC
CDR3: CASSSRGRGDEQYF

D: TRBD2
size: .
V: TRBV12-3/TRBV12-4
J: TRBJ2-3
DNA: TGTGCCAGCAGTTATCCAGCGGGAGGGTCTACGCAGTATTTT
CDR3: CASSYPAGGSTQYF

D: .
size: few
V: TRBV20-1
J: TRBJ2-7
DNA: TGCAGTGCTAGGCCCGGGGGACGGAGTTGGGAGCAGTACTTC
CDR3: CSARPGGRSWEQYF

D: .
size: .
V: TRBV10-3
J: TRBJ2-1
DNA: TGTGCCATCAGTGAGCAAGACGTCAATGAGCAGTTCTTC
CDR3: CAISEQDVNEQFF

D: .
size: .
V: TRBV9
J: TRBJ2-1
DNA: TGTGCCAGCAGAGGGGTACTAGTTGAGCAGTTCTTC
CDR3: CASRGVLVEQFF